The text below deals with one T cell receptor beta chain. After removal of 4 bases from V and 9 bases from J, the junction contained 9 bases not matched to a gene. This CDR3 has 15 amino acids. In germline, CDR1 is SGHRS, CDR2 YFSETQ. This sample is drawn from a study of blood T cell repertoires in COVID-19. Study information: Sites across the United States, Italy and Spain contributed samples from acute and convalescent COVID-19.

Authors' data handling: For nucleated cells, counts were estimated from reference gene primer amplification. Libraries were prepared by immunoSEQ multiplex PCR; TCRdb keeps only in-frame clonotypes and omits some of them. For V, J and clone size, that table is used; D and trimming come from the DNA. The sample has 65,000 to 75,000 clones, roughly 80% seen once. The rearrangement joins TRBV5-1 to TRBJ2-1; 11 bases map to TRBD2. The sequence derives from a human donor in a cohort sampled during active COVID-19. Sequenced: peripheral blood. The CDR3, as DNA: TGCGCCAGCAGCCCTGTAGCGGGGGGGTTGGTTGAGCAGTTCTTC. Protein product: CASSPVAGGLVEQFF.